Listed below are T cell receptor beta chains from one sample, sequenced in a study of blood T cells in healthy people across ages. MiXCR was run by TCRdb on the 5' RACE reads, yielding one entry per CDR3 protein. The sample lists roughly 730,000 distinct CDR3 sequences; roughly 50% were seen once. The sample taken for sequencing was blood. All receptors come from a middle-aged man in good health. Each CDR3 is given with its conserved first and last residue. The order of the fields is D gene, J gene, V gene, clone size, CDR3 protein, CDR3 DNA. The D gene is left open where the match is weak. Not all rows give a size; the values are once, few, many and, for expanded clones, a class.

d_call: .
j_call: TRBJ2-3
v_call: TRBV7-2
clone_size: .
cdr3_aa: CASSFGSATDTQYF
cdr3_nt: TGTGCCAGCAGCTTTGGTAGCGCAACAGATACGCAGTATTTT

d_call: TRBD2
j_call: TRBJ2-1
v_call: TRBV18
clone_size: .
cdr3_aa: CASSPSSSGFYNEQFF
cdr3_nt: TGTGCCAGCTCACCATCCTCTAGCGGGTTTTACAATGAGCAGTTCTTC

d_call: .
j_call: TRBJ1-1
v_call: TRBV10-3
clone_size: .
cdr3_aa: CAISGGGTTEAFF
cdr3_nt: TGTGCCATCAGTGGGGGGGGTACAACTGAAGCTTTCTTT

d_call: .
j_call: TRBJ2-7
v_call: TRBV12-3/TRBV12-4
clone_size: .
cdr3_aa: CASSLSGQQFFYEQYF
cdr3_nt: TGTGCCAGCAGTTTGTCAGGGCAGCAATTTTTCTACGAGCAGTACTTC

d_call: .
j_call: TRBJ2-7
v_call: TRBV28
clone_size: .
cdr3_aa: CASSLLGGPVYEQYF
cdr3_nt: TGTGCCAGCAGTTTATTGGGGGGCCCAGTCTACGAGCAGTACTTC

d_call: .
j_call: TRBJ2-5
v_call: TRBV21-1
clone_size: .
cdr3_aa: CASNKVIRGQETQYF
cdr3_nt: TGTGCCAGCAACAAAGTCATCCGGGGCCAAGAGACCCAGTACTTC

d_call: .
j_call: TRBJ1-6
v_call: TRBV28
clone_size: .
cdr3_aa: CASLTPNRERPLHF
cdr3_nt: TGTGCCAGCTTAACCCCGAACAGGGAGAGACCCCTCCACTTT

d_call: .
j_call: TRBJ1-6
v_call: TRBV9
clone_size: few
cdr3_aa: CASSAENSPLHF
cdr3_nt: TGTGCCAGCAGCGCTGAAAATTCACCCCTCCACTTT

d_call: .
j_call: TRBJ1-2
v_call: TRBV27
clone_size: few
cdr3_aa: CASRPPGQGWSGYTF
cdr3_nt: TGTGCCAGCAGGCCCCCAGGGCAGGGTTGGAGTGGCTACACCTTC

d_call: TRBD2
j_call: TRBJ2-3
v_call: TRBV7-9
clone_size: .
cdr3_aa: CASRPLIRTREEDTQYF
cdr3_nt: TGTGCCAGCAGGCCCCTGATCCGGACACGGGAGGAAGATACGCAGTATTTT

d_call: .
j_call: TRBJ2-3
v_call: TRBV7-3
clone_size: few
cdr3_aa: CASSQIPRHTDTQYF
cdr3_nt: TGTGCCAGCAGCCAAATTCCCAGGCACACAGATACGCAGTATTTT

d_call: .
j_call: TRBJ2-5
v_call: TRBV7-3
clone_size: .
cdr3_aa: CASSVAGSQETQYF
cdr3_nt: TGTGCCAGCAGCGTGGCGGGAAGCCAAGAGACCCAGTACTTC

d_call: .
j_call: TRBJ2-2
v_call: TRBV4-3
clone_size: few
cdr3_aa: CASSQAGSLVAGELFF
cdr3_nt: TGCGCCAGCAGCCAAGCCGGCTCCTTGGTCGCCGGGGAGCTGTTTTTT

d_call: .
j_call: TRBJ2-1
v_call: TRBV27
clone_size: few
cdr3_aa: CASSSQGWEQFF
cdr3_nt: TGTGCCAGCAGTTCGCAGGGTTGGGAGCAGTTCTTC

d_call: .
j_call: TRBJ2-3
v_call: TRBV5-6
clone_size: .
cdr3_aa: CASSPWSRDTQYF
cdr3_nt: TGTGCCAGCAGCCCGTGGAGCCGGGATACGCAGTATTTT

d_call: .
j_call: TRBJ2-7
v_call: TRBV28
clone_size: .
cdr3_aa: CASSIPHYEQYF
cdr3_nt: TGTGCCAGCAGCATCCCGCACTACGAGCAGTACTTC

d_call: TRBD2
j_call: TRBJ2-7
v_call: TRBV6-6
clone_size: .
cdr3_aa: CASRPMGLAATAYEQYF
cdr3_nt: TGTGCCAGCAGACCTATGGGACTAGCGGCTACTGCATACGAGCAGTACTTC

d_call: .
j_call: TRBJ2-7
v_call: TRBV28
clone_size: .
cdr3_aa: CASSLEGQGGREQYF
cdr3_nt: TGTGCCAGCAGTTTAGAGGGGCAGGGAGGTAGAGAGCAGTACTTC

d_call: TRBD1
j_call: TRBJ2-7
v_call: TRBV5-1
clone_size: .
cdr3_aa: CASSQTSGGFGEQYF
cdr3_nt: TGCGCCAGCAGCCAAACGTCAGGGGGCTTTGGCGAGCAGTACTTC

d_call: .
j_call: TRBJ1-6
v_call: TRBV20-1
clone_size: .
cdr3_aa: CSARARNQGMSNSPLHF
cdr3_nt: TGCAGTGCTAGAGCCCGCAACCAGGGAATGAGTAATTCACCCCTCCACTTT

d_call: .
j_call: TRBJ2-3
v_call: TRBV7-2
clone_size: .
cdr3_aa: CASSLGWRPGGLFGTDTQYF
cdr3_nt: TGTGCCAGCAGCCTAGGATGGAGGCCGGGGGGCCTTTTCGGCACAGATACGCAGTATTTT

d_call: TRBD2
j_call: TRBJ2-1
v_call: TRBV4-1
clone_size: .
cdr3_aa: CASSVGLAGARNEQFF
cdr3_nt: TGCGCCAGCAGCGTGGGACTAGCGGGAGCCAGAAATGAGCAGTTCTTC

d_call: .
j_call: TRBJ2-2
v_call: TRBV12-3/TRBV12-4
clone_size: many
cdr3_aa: CASSLLGGAGELFF
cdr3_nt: TGTGCCAGCAGTTTACTGGGCGGGGCCGGGGAGCTGTTTTTT

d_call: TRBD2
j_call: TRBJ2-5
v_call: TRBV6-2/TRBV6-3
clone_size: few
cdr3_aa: CASSYPGGGTQYF
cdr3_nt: TGTGCCAGCAGTTACCCTGGCGGGGGGACCCAGTACTTC

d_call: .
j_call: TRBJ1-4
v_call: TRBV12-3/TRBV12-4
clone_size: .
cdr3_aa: CASSSGGQEKLFF
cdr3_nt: TGTGCCAGCAGTTCTGGGGGGCAAGAAAAACTGTTTTTT

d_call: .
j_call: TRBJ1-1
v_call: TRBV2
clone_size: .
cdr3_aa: CASSREPHTEAFF
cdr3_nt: TGTGCCAGCAGCAGGGAGCCGCACACTGAAGCTTTCTTT

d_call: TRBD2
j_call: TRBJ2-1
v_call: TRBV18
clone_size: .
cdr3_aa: CASSPRRGSGINEQFF
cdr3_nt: TGTGCCAGCTCACCGCGGCGCGGGAGCGGAATTAATGAGCAGTTCTTC

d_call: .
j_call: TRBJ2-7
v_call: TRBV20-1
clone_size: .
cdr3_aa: CSARDFDSPYEQYF
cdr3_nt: TGCAGTGCTAGAGATTTCGACAGTCCTTACGAGCAGTACTTC

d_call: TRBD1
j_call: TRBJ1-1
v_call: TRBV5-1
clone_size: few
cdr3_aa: CASSSGQGDTEAFF
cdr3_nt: TGCGCCAGCAGCTCGGGACAGGGTGACACTGAAGCTTTCTTT

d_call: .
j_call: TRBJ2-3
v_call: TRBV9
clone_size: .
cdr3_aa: CASSVRDINTDTQYF
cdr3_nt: TGTGCCAGCAGCGTTCGGGACATAAACACAGATACGCAGTATTTT

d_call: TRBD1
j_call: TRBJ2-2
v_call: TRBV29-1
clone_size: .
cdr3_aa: CSAWTGAANTGELFF
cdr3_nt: TGCAGCGCATGGACAGGCGCCGCGAACACCGGGGAGCTGTTTTTT